The T cell receptor (beta chain) described here comes from a study of response to subunit inactivated influenza vaccine. TCRdb independently ran MiXCR on the RT-PCR reads; one entry per CDR3 protein. The table has about 780,000 distinct CDR3 sequences, around a sixth seen once. Germline CDR1 is DFQATT and CDR2 is SNEGSKA (reference sequence). The CDR3 sequence is 16 residues long. The J segment lost 5 bases and the V segment lost 1 base, leaving 4 bases of the junction unmatched. The TCR comes from a middle-aged man who received an inactivated influenza vaccine. V and J are TRBV20-1 and TRBJ2-1; TRBD2 aligns across 14 bases. Sequencing used PBMCs from blood, obtained roughly 5 days after vaccination. In nucleotides, the CDR3 is TGCAGTGCTAGAGGGGGACTAGCGGGAGCGCACAATGAGCAGTTCTTC. Its translation: CSARGGLAGAHNEQFF.